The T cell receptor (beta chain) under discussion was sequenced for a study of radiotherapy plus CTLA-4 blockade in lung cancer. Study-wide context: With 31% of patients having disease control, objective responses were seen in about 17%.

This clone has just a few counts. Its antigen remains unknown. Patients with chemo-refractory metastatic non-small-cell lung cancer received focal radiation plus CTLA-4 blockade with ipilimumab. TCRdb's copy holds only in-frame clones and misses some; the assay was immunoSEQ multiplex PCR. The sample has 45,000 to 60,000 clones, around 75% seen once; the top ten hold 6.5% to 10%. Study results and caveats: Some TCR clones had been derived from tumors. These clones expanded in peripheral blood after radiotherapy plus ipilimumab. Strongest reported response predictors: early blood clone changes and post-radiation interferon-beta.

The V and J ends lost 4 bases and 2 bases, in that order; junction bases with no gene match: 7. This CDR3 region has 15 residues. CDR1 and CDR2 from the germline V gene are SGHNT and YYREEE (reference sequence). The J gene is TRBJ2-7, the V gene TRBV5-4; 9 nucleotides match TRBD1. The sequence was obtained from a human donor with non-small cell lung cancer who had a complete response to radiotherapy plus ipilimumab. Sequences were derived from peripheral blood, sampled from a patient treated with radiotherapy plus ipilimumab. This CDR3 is CASSPGGTGTYEQYF. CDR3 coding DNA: TGTGCCAGCAGCCCAGGGGGGACAGGGACCTACGAGCAGTACTTC.